The TCR beta chain under discussion was sequenced for a study of blood T cell repertoires in COVID-19. Study-wide context: From T cells, B-cell-depleted T cells, or PBMCs came the material, which was cDNA or gDNA.

The germline CDR1 and CDR2 sequences are SGHNT and YYREEE (reference sequence). CDR3 size: 14 residues. V dropped 0 bases and J dropped 7 bases, with 10 bases sitting between them. Study members were between roughly 18 and 90 years old and lived in roughly 24 US regions. In the original analysis: For nucleated cells, counts were estimated from reference gene primer amplification. Sequenced by immunoSEQ multiplex PCR; TCRdb stores in-frame clones only, minus some. That table supplies the V and J calls and clone size; D and trimming were determined from the DNA. Found here are hundreds of thousands of clones, roughly nine tenths of them singletons; the top ten hold more than 1%.

The sequenced sample was PBMCs or T cells enriched from blood (not recorded which). V usage is TRBV5-4 and J usage is TRBJ2-2; TRBD1 is a possible D gene (7 bases). The TCR originated in a woman younger than 45 who had recovered from COVID-19. In nucleotides, the CDR3 is TGTGCCAGCAGCTTGGGACAGGGAGGCGGGGAGCTGTTTTTT. Its translation: CASSLGQGGGELFF.